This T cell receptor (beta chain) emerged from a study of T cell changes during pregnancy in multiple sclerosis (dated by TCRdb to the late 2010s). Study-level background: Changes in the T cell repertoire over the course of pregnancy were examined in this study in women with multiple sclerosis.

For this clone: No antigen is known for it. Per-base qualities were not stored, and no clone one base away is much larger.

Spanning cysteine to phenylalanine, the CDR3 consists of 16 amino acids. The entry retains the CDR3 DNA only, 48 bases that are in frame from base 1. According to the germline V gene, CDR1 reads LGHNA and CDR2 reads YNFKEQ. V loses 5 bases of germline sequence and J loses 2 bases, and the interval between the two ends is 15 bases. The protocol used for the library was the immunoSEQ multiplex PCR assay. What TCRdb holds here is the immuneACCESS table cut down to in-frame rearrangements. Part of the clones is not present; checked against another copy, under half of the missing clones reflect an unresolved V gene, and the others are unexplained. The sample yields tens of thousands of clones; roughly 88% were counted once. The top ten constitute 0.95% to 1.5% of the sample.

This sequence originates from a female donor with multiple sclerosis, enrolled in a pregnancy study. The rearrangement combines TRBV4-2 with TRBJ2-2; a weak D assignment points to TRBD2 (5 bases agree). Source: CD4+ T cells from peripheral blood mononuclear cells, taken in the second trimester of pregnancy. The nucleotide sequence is TGTGCCAGCAGCGACTATCCGCCGGTTAACACCGGGGAGCTGTTTTTT. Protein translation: CASSDYPPVNTGELFF.